What follows are 25 T cell receptor beta chains derived from one specimen sequenced in a study of blood T cells in healthy people across ages. The use of a sample-barcoded 5' primer and a J-beta primer mix characterized a second PCR of roughly 6 to 11 cycles. Via MiXCR, TCRdb re-called the 5' RACE reads, giving one row per CDR3 protein. The data contain about 930,000 distinct CDR3 sequences, almost 30% of them seen just once; the ten biggest clones take up 9.5% to 13%. The same data also went into a second study, on T cells of mothers and their children.

Sequenced material: blood. The origin of the receptors is a woman between 40 and 50 years old in good health.

This clonotype has just a few counts. The gene calls are TRBV9 and TRBJ1-2; no reliable D call. V lost 1 base to trimming and J lost 2 bases, with 6 bases between them. Germline loops: CDR1 SGDLS, CDR2 YYNGEE. The CDR3 covers 13 residues. The CDR3 protein is CASSVSGNYGYTF. DNA of the CDR3: TGTGCCAGCAGCGTATCGGGGAACTATGGCTACACCTTC.

The chain uses TRBV28 and TRBJ1-2, with D uncertain. V gave up 6 bases and J gave up 0 bases, with 11 bases separating them. Germline-derived CDR1 and CDR2 are MDHEN and SYDVKM. The CDR3 covers 14 residues. CDR3 region: CASSPSRPNYGYTF. The CDR3, as DNA: TGTGCCAGCAGCCCAAGCCGACCTAACTATGGCTACACCTTC.

V and J are TRBV12-3 or TRBV12-4 and TRBJ1-1; 7 bases match TRBD1. V lost 10 bases, J lost 1 base, and 3 bases stayed unmatched. This CDR3 comprises 12 residues. The CDR3 loop reads CAKRTGNTEAFF. The CDR3 DNA reads TGTGCCAAACGGACAGGGAACACTGAAGCTTTCTTT.

As to this clonotype: Compared with germline, one end of the junction differs, possibly owing to a read error. CDR3 nucleotides: TGTGCCAGCACCCTAACACAGGGGGCTCGAGCTTGCTTT. It codes for CASTLTQGARACF. The V gene is TRBV12-3 or TRBV12-4, the J gene TRBJ1-1; 9 bases match TRBD1. The CDR3 has 13 amino acids.

This clonotype was seen ten or more times. The J gene is TRBJ2-1, the V gene TRBV2, with D possibly matching TRBD2 (6 bases). V lost 1 base, J lost 2 bases, and 9 bases lay in between. The CDR3 loop spans 15 amino acids. CDR1 SNHLY and CDR2 FYNNEI come from the germline V gene. CDR3 loop: CASSEEVAAYNEQFF. The CDR3 nucleotides read TGTGCCAGCAGTGAAGAGGTAGCGGCCTACAATGAGCAGTTCTTC.

The chain has TRBV30 and TRBJ1-1, with a weak D call TRBD1 (5 bases). The CDR3 is 15 residues long. The V and J ends lost 4 bases and 0 bases respectively, with 15 bases between them. Germline values: CDR1 GTSNPN, CDR2 SVGIG (reference sequence). CDR3 coding DNA: TGTGCCTGGAATCCGGGGGTGAGGTTGAACACTGAAGCTTTCTTT. Translation gives CAWNPGVRLNTEAFF.

This clonotype was detected only a few times. The chain employs TRBV6-2 or TRBV6-3 and TRBJ1-2; TRBD1 might be the D (5 bases). Germline V gene data show CDR1 as MNHEY and CDR2 as SVGEGT. The CDR3 extends over 15 amino acids. V shed 3 bases and J shed 3 bases, with 14 bases lying between them. DNA of the CDR3: TGTGCCAGCAGTTATCCGACAGATTCTGACTATGGCTACACCTTC. This translates into CASSYPTDSDYGYTF.

The V gene is TRBV7-9, the J gene TRBJ1-4; D uncertain. Per the germline V gene, CDR1 is SEHNR and CDR2 is FQNEAQ (reference sequence). This CDR3 comprises 12 residues. Deletions cut 5 bases from V and 8 bases from J, with 9 bases between. CDR3 region: CASSRKFEKLFF. For the CDR3, the DNA is TGTGCCAGCAGCCGGAAGTTCGAAAAACTGTTTTTT. The full variable domain, completed using reference TRBV7-9 and TRBJ1-4, is DTGVSQNPRHKITKRGQNVTFRCDPISEHNRLYWYRQTLGQGPEFLTYFQNEAQLEKSRLLSDRFSAERPKGSFSTLEIQRTEQGDSAMYLCASSRKFEKLFFGSGTQLSVL.

Turning to this clonotype: One base away lies a much larger clone, so this may be a sequencing read error. The chain carries TRBV9 and TRBJ2-1; weak D call: TRBD1 (5 bases). Germline V gene sequence: CDR1 SGDLS, CDR2 YYNGEE. The CDR3 totals 15 residues. As DNA, the CDR3 is TGTGCCAGCAGCGTAGGGGCAGGGCGTACCAATGAGCAGTGCTTC. Protein sequence: CASSVGAGRTNEQCF. Based on the CDR3 plus reference TRBV9 and TRBJ2-1, the full variable domain is DSGVTQTPKHLITATGQRVTLRCSPRSGDLSVYWYQQSLDQGLQFLIQYYNGEERAKGNILERFSAQQFPDLHSELNLSSLELGDSALYFCASSVGAGRTNEQCFGPGTRLTVL.

As DNA, the CDR3 is TGTGCCAGCAGTTTAAATCTAGGCAGGGTGGCTTTCTTT. Its translation is CASSLNLGRVAFF. The rearrangement links TRBV28 to TRBJ1-1; weak D call: TRBD1 (5 bases). CDR3 length: 13 residues. Germline V lookup: CDR1 MDHEN, CDR2 SYDVKM. Trimming cost V 2 bases and J 11 bases, with 15 bases left between them.

The table lists this clonotype with many counts. V gene TRBV7-9 combines with J gene TRBJ2-5; weak D call: TRBD1 (5 bases). This CDR3 region has 15 residues. The germline V gene encodes CDR1 SEHNR and CDR2 FQNEAQ (reference sequence). V lost 5 bases and J lost 4, with 17 bases in between. Written as DNA, the CDR3 is TGTGCCAGCAGCCGCGACAGAAGTATCTTAGAGACCCAGTACTTC. It is translated as CASSRDRSILETQYF.

V is TRBV5-5 and J is TRBJ2-7; 9 positions agree with TRBD1. The length of the CDR3 is 17 residues. After removal of 4 bases from V and 1 base from J, the junction contained 12 bases not matched to a gene. The germline V gene encodes CDR1 SGHKS and CDR2 YYEKEE (reference sequence). Here the CDR3 DNA reads TGTGCCAGCAGCCCCGGACAGGGGTACCCATTATCCTACGAGCAGTACTTC. This encodes CASSPGQGYPLSYEQYF.

In its sample, this clonotype was seen many times. This sequence joins TRBV7-2 and TRBJ2-3, with D perhaps being TRBD1 or TRBD2 (5 bases each). From germline, CDR1 is SGHTA and CDR2 FQGNSA. The CDR3 has 14 amino acids. The V and J ends lost 2 bases and 4 bases respectively, with 10 bases between them. In DNA, the CDR3 is TGTGCCAGCAGCTTATTCGTGGGGGCAGATACGCAGTATTTT. Protein: CASSLFVGADTQYF.

J is TRBJ1-1 and V is TRBV7-2; possibly TRBD1 for D (6 bases). The CDR3 is 14 residues long. The V gene's germline CDR1 is SGHTA and CDR2 FQGNSA. V dropped 5 bases and J dropped 4 bases, with 14 bases sitting between them. The CDR3 region is CASSLRTVSTEAFF. For the CDR3, the DNA is TGTGCCAGCAGCCTGAGGACAGTTTCCACTGAAGCTTTCTTT.

This clonotype was observed many times. The chain recombines TRBV11-2 with TRBJ1-6, with D perhaps matching TRBD1 (5 bases). CDR1 is SGHAT, CDR2 FQNNGV, per germline. V was cut by 1 base and J by 0 bases, with 22 bases left in between. CDR3 length: 21 amino acids. The CDR3 DNA is TGTGCCAGCAGCTTAGGGGGCAGACGCGTGATAATGAGCTCCTATAATTCACCCCTCCACTTT. This gives the protein CASSLGGRRVIMSSYNSPLHF.

In this sample, this clonotype turned up many times. The V and J genes are TRBV7-2 and TRBJ1-6; 7 bases are shared with TRBD1. Germline CDR1 is SGHTA and CDR2 is FQGNSA. Trimming cost V 6 bases and J 9 bases; bases outside gene matches: 8. The CDR3 runs to 14 residues. The CDR3 nucleotides read TGTGCCAGCAGGGCCGGGACAGCGGCTTCACCCCTCCACTTT. Amino acids: CASRAGTAASPLHF. Variable domain in full (rest from reference TRBV7-2 and TRBJ1-6): GAGVSQSPSNKVTEKGKDVELRCDPISGHTALYWYRQSLGQGLEFLIYFQGNSAPDKSGLPSDRFSAERTGGSVSTLTIQRTQQEDSAVYLCASRAGTAASPLHFGNGTRLTVT.

This chain joins TRBV29-1 and TRBJ2-1; D is ambiguous. Germline CDR1 reads SQVTM; CDR2 reads ANQGSEA. Trimming pared 7 bases from V and 0 bases from J, leaving 13 bases between. CDR3 length: 14 residues. The CDR3 sequence: CSALRAGSYNEQFF. The CDR3 DNA reads TGCAGCGCCCTTCGGGCTGGCTCCTACAATGAGCAGTTCTTC.

There are a few counts of this clonotype. This chain uses TRBV12-3 or TRBV12-4 with TRBJ2-2; 10 bases map to TRBD1. The CDR3 has 17 residues. Germline trimming cut 6 bases from V and 5 bases from J; bases unmatched to any gene: 12. CDR3 loop: CASSPSLEGQGTGELFF. The CDR3 DNA reads TGTGCCAGCAGCCCATCCCTAGAGGGACAGGGGACCGGGGAGCTGTTTTTT.

In its sample, this clonotype was seen a few times. An end of the junction does not agree with germline; a read error may underlie this. The chain has TRBV28 and TRBJ2-5; D is possibly TRBD2 (6 bases). This CDR3 is built from 15 residues. Germline V gene sequence: CDR1 MDHEN, CDR2 SYDVKM. CDR3 coding DNA: TGTGCCAGCAGTTCCCCCCGGAGGGCTGTGGAGACTCAGTACTTC. Translating gives CASSSPRRAVETQYF.

This clonotype appeared many times. The chain uses TRBV29-1 and TRBJ2-5; D ambiguous. V was shortened by 0 bases and J by 4 bases, with 12 bases between the two germline ends. CDR1 and CDR2 (germline): SQVTM, ANQGSEA. The CDR3 consists of 14 residues. Written as DNA, the CDR3 is TGCAGCGTTGAAGATCTAAGGGTCCCAGAGACCCAGTACTTC. This gives the protein CSVEDLRVPETQYF.

In this sample, this clonotype turned up a few times. The rearrangement joins TRBV7-9 to TRBJ2-1; TRBD1 aligns across 8 bases. CDR1 is SEHNR and CDR2 is FQNEAQ in the germline V gene (reference sequence). J was trimmed by 3 bases and V by 5 bases; bases with no gene match: 6. This CDR3 has 15 amino acids. CDR3 coding DNA: TGTGCCAGCAGCACAGACAGGGGACTCTACAATGAGCAGTTCTTC. Translating gives CASSTDRGLYNEQFF.

The chain employs TRBV6-2 or TRBV6-3 and TRBJ2-3, with 12 bases fitting TRBD2. After removal of 2 bases from V and 9 bases from J, the junction contained 18 bases not matched to a gene. The CDR3 consists of 19 residues. Looked up from germline, CDR1 is MNHEY and CDR2 is SVGEGT. The CDR3 protein is CASSYDPSGGAWRIETQYF. The CDR3 bases are TGTGCCAGCAGTTACGATCCTAGCGGGGGGGCCTGGAGGATCGAAACGCAGTATTTT.

This rearrangement joins TRBV7-9 to TRBJ2-1, with TRBD2 identical over 13 bases. J was trimmed by 7 bases and V by 6 bases; bases with no gene match: 9. Germline values: CDR1 SEHNR, CDR2 FQNEAQ (reference sequence). The length of the CDR3 is 16 residues. CDR3 in DNA: TGTGCCAGCAGTGCCGAACTAGCGGGGGGGTATAATGAGCAGTTCTTC. Its protein product is CASSAELAGGYNEQFF.

On this clonotype: Germline is not matched at one junction end, which may reflect a read error. V usage is TRBV7-7 and J usage is TRBJ2-1, with 7 bases lining up with TRBD1. The CDR3 covers 14 residues. CDR1 is SSHAT, CDR2 FNYEAQ, per germline (reference sequence). The CDR3 sequence is CASSAGTVDNEQFF. The CDR3 region has the DNA TGTGCTAGCAGCGCCGGGACAGTTGACAATGAGCAGTTCTTC. The full variable domain, its missing parts supplied by reference TRBV7-7 and TRBJ2-1, is GAGVSQSPRYKVTKRGQDVTLRCDPISSHATLYWYQQALGQGPEFLTYFNYEAQPDKSGLPSDRFSAERPEGSISTLTIQRTEQRDSAMYRCASSAGTVDNEQFFGPGTRLTVL.

Ten or more counts support this clonotype. The chain uses TRBV5-1 and TRBJ2-1; 11 bases are a match to TRBD1. CDR3 length: 18 amino acids. Germline assignment: CDR1 SGHRS and CDR2 YFSETQ. With 2 bases clipped from V and 4 bases from J, the junction kept 11 bases outside the gene matches. CDR3 in DNA: TGCGCCAGCAGCTTCGAGCCTCCCGGGACAGGGGGGTACAATGAGCAGTTCTTC. Translated: CASSFEPPGTGGYNEQFF.